The 28 T cell receptor beta chains presented below share a single source sample, sequenced in a study of shared T cell receptors in the human thymus. Profiled with immunoSEQ multiplex PCR; TCRdb holds only in-frame clones, not every one. The sample records about 540,000 clones, roughly 74% being singletons. This sample was also put to use in a study of human thymus T cells.

Sequencing was carried out using thymocytes. These receptor sequences come from a boy younger than two with a congenital heart defect.

This chain joins TRBV27 and TRBJ2-1; maybe TRBD2 (6 bases). Trimming took off 5 bases at V and 9 bases at J, with 14 bases between the two ends. CDR1 is MNHEY, CDR2 SMNVEV, per germline (reference sequence). The CDR3 spans 13 residues. The CDR3 DNA sequence: TGTGCCAGCAGTCCCGGGAGTGGCGGTGAGCAGTTCTTC. It translates to CASSPGSGGEQFF.

The chain is built from TRBV9 and TRBJ2-7; 8 nucleotides agree with TRBD2. V shed 4 bases, J shed 3 bases, and the junction held 12 bases outside the gene matches. Germline assignment: CDR1 SGDLS and CDR2 YYNGEE. The CDR3 is 16 residues long. CDR3 sequence (DNA): TGTGCCAGCAGCCCCCGGGGGGGCGGGATTCTCTACGAGCAGTACTTC. It is translated as CASSPRGGGILYEQYF.

V usage is TRBV2 and J usage is TRBJ2-7, with TRBD1 matching 9 bases. V was pared by 6 bases and J by 5 bases, with 5 bases of the junction left unmatched. The CDR3 extends over 13 amino acids. In germline, CDR1 is SNHLY, CDR2 FYNNEI. The CDR3 region has the DNA TGTGCCAGCAGGGACAGGGGAATCCACGAGCAGTACTTC. Protein product: CASRDRGIHEQYF.

In this sample, this clone turned up a few times. This CDR3 reads CASSQHLGASGRVPSTDTQYF. CDR3 DNA sequence: TGTGCCAGCAGCCAACATCTAGGGGCTAGCGGGAGAGTCCCCAGCACAGATACGCAGTATTTT. This rearrangement joins TRBV14 to TRBJ2-3; TRBD2 aligns across 10 bases. The J segment lost 0 bases and the V segment lost 2 bases, leaving 17 bases of the junction unmatched. CDR1 and CDR2 (germline): SGHDN, FVKESK. The CDR3 length is 21 residues.

The chain couples TRBV11-3 to TRBJ2-7; D unclear. The CDR3 has 13 residues. V gave up 4 bases and J gave up 6 bases, with 13 bases separating them. CDR1 and CDR2 (germline): SGHNT, YENEEA. This CDR3 is CASSSYSTPEQYF. DNA for the CDR3: TGTGCCAGCAGCTCCTATAGTACCCCCGAGCAGTACTTC.

V gene TRBV2 combines with J gene TRBJ2-7; TRBD1 matches 10 bases. Germline loops: CDR1 SNHLY, CDR2 FYNNEI. The CDR3 is 14 amino acids. V trimming: 5 bases; J trimming: 3 bases; junction bases outside the gene matches: 4. The CDR3, as DNA: TGTGCCAGCAGTACCGGGACAGGGGTCTACGAGCAGTACTTC. This translates into CASSTGTGVYEQYF.

J is TRBJ1-3 and V is TRBV11-3; TRBD1 matches 7 bases. With V trimmed by 3 bases and J by 3 bases, 5 bases remained unmatched. The CDR3 has 15 amino acids. From germline, CDR1 is SGHNT and CDR2 YENEEA. DNA for the CDR3: TGTGCCAGCAGCTTGGACAGGATGATTGGAAACACCATATATTTT. Its translation is CASSLDRMIGNTIYF.

V is TRBV6-5 and J is TRBJ2-6; no definite D call. CDR3 length: 16 residues. Trimming pared 2 bases from V and 6 bases from J, leaving 14 bases between. Germline lookup yields CDR1 MNHEY and CDR2 SVGAGI. CDR3 loop: CASSYGTAKVANVLTF. CDR3 in DNA: TGTGCCAGCAGTTACGGAACAGCAAAAGTGGCCAACGTCCTGACTTTC.

The chain recombines TRBV28 with TRBJ2-5; 7 bases are shared with TRBD1. The CDR3 runs to 14 residues. The junction had 6 bases not matched to a gene; V was cut back by 6 bases and J by 2 bases. The germline gives CDR1 MDHEN, CDR2 SYDVKM. CDR3 residues: CASRMDRKQETQYF. For the CDR3, the DNA is TGTGCCAGCAGGATGGACAGGAAGCAAGAGACCCAGTACTTC.

V is TRBV6-5 and J is TRBJ2-7; 9 positions agree with TRBD1. Germline V lookup: CDR1 MNHEY, CDR2 SVGAGI. With V trimmed by 0 bases and J by 6 bases, 3 bases remained unmatched. This CDR3 comprises 14 residues. The DNA of the CDR3 is TGTGCCAGCAGTTACTCTCGGGGACAGGGCGAGCAGTACTTC. Amino acids: CASSYSRGQGEQYF.

The chain carries TRBV29-1 and TRBJ2-2; D might be TRBD1 (5 bases). V lost 5 bases, J lost 1 base, and 8 bases lay in between. There are 13 residues in the CDR3. Germline loops: CDR1 SQVTM, CDR2 ANQGSEA. The CDR3 is CSVLDRNTGELFF. The DNA of the CDR3 is TGCAGCGTTCTCGACAGGAACACCGGGGAGCTGTTTTTT.

The chain carries TRBV28 and TRBJ1-5; possibly TRBD1 for D (6 bases). This CDR3 spans 18 amino acids. Germline V CDR1 and CDR2: MDHEN, SYDVKM. V shed 6 bases and J shed 1 base, with 22 bases lying between them. The CDR3, as DNA: TGTGCCAGCAGATCGGCCCCCTCCGGCGGACAGAGCAATCAGCCCCAGCATTTT. Translated, it gives CASRSAPSGGQSNQPQHF.

J is TRBJ2-3 and V is TRBV4-3; TRBD1 might be the D (6 bases). Trimming pared 4 bases from V and 1 base from J, leaving 18 bases between. Germline CDR1 and CDR2: LGHNA and YSLEER. There are 17 residues in the CDR3. CDR3 residues: CASSPRQATHRTDTQYF. CDR3 nucleotides: TGCGCCAGCAGCCCTCGACAGGCTACCCATCGCACAGATACGCAGTATTTT.

The chain is built from TRBV7-9 and TRBJ2-7; D may be TRBD2 (6 bases). Trimming pared 7 bases from V and 1 base from J, leaving 17 bases between. The CDR3 has 15 amino acids. Per the germline V gene, CDR1 is SEHNR and CDR2 is FQNEAQ (reference sequence). CDR3 sequence: CASNSITRGSYEQYF. Here the CDR3 DNA reads TGTGCCAGCAACTCCATTACCCGGGGGTCCTACGAGCAGTACTTC.

The chain combines TRBV11-3 with TRBJ1-2, with D perhaps TRBD1 (6 bases). Looked up from germline, CDR1 is SGHNT and CDR2 is YENEEA. The CDR3 loop spans 15 amino acids. V lost 8 bases and J lost 3, with 19 bases in between. In DNA, the CDR3 is TGTGCCAGCTCTGCCGGGACAACAGAGGACTATGGCTACACCTTC. This codes for CASSAGTTEDYGYTF.

This chain links TRBV28 with TRBJ1-5; 8 bases are shared with TRBD1. CDR3 length: 13 amino acids. Trimming removed 4 bases from V and 11 bases from J; junction bases left unmatched: 7. Per germline, CDR1 MDHEN and CDR2 SYDVKM. The CDR3 sequence is CASSYRGETSQHF. The CDR3 coding sequence is TGTGCCAGCAGTTACAGGGGGGAGACCTCCCAGCATTTT. The whole variable domain, filled in from reference TRBV28 and TRBJ1-5, reads DVKVTQSSRYLVKRTGEKVFLECVQDMDHENMFWYRQDPGLGLRLIYFSYDVKMKEKGDIPEGYSVSREKKERFSLILESASTNQTSMYLCASSYRGETSQHFGDGTRLSIL.

V and J are TRBV29-1 and TRBJ1-2; a weak D match, TRBD1 (5 bases). The CDR3 has 14 amino acids. Per germline, CDR1 SQVTM and CDR2 ANQGSEA. Trimming removed 0 bases at V and 5 bases at J, with 13 bases between. The CDR3 region is CSVEDQDTAYGYTF. In nucleotides, the CDR3 is TGCAGCGTTGAAGATCAGGACACGGCGTATGGCTACACCTTC.

This chain links TRBV9 with TRBJ2-7, with TRBD2 as a possible D gene (6 bases). V was clipped by 2 bases and J by 4 bases, with 13 bases between them. Germline CDR1 is SGDLS and CDR2 is YYNGEE. CDR3 length equals 14 residues. As DNA, the CDR3 is TGTGCCAGCAGCGTTCGCGTGGGAGGTTACGAGCAGTACTTC. Its protein is CASSVRVGGYEQYF.

This clone was detected only a few times. The chain joins TRBV28 to TRBJ2-5; 7 nucleotides match TRBD1. The CDR3 is 17 residues long. J gave up 4 bases and V 4 bases, and 15 bases lay outside the gene matches. From germline, CDR1 is MDHEN and CDR2 SYDVKM. CDR3 loop: CASSYPLTGVVGETQYF. The CDR3 DNA reads as TGTGCCAGCAGTTACCCCCTTACAGGGGTCGTAGGAGAGACCCAGTACTTC.

CDR3 in amino acids: CASSPRDRGLIAGASEQYF. The CDR3 coding sequence is TGTGCCAGCAGTCCCCGGGACAGGGGGTTGATAGCGGGGGCTAGCGAGCAGTACTTC. The rearrangement joins TRBV28 to TRBJ2-7, with TRBD1 identical over 11 bases. The CDR3 totals 19 residues. The V gene end was trimmed by 5 bases and the J gene end by 6 bases; junction bases not matched to a gene: 21. Germline V gene lookup returns CDR1 MDHEN and CDR2 SYDVKM.

V is TRBV5-6 and J is TRBJ2-1; 11 positions match TRBD2. Losses at the gene ends were 4 bases for V and 6 bases for J; bases not matched to a gene: 3. The CDR3 totals 14 residues. The germline CDR1 and CDR2 sequences are SGHDT and YYEEEE. In DNA form, the CDR3 reads TGTGCCAGCAGCCCGGGGACTAGCGGCAATGAGCAGTTCTTC. Protein product: CASSPGTSGNEQFF. Using reference TRBV5-6 and TRBJ2-1 for the parts outside the CDR3, the full variable domain is DAGVTQSPTHLIKTRGQQVTLRCSPKSGHDTVSWYQQALGQGPQFIFQYYEEEERQRGNFPDRFSGHQFPNYSSELNVNALLLGDSALYLCASSPGTSGNEQFFGPGTRLTVL.

The chain carries TRBV6-1 and TRBJ2-5; D perhaps matches TRBD1 (7 bases). Trimming pared 1 base from V and 4 bases from J, leaving 16 bases between. The CDR3 sequence is 16 residues long. Germline CDR1 is MNHNS and CDR2 is SASEGT. The CDR3 DNA is TGTGCCAGCAGTGAAGGGACAGGAGGGGTTGGAGAGACCCAGTACTTC. Translating gives CASSEGTGGVGETQYF.

The chain has TRBV5-6 and TRBJ1-5; TRBD1 is a possible D gene (6 bases). The germline V gene encodes CDR1 SGHDT and CDR2 YYEEEE. Between the trimmed V and J ends, which lost 0 bases and 6 bases, there was a span of 13 bases. The CDR3 consists of 15 residues. The CDR3: CASSLDRVGAQPQHF. CDR3 in DNA: TGTGCCAGCAGCTTGGACCGCGTGGGGGCTCAGCCCCAGCATTTT.

This chain links TRBV2 with TRBJ2-7, with D maybe TRBD1 (5 bases). CDR1 and CDR2 (germline): SNHLY, FYNNEI. The CDR3 consists of 15 residues. V was clipped by 6 bases and J by 7 bases, with 22 bases between them. The CDR3 here is CASSHLGRNRMEQYF. The CDR3 DNA is TGTGCCAGCAGCCACCTGGGGCGGAACAGGATGGAGCAGTACTTC.

The chain joins TRBV18 to TRBJ2-7; D possibly corresponds to TRBD2 (6 bases). The germline CDR1 and CDR2 sequences are KGHSH and LQKENI. Trimming took 3 bases from V and 0 from J, leaving 12 bases between them. The CDR3 length is 15 residues. The CDR3 DNA sequence: TGTGCCAGCTCACCGGAGGGTAGCGCCTCCTACGAGCAGTACTTC. It encodes CASSPEGSASYEQYF.

This clone was counted a few times. The rearrangement links TRBV6-6 to TRBJ1-3; 8 positions agree with TRBD1. The CDR3 length is 15 residues. The J segment lost 0 bases and the V segment lost 4 bases, leaving 2 bases of the junction unmatched. CDR1 is MNHNY and CDR2 is SVGAGI in the germline V gene (reference sequence). CDR3 sequence: CASSSTGGSGNTIYF. DNA for the CDR3: TGTGCCAGCAGTTCCACAGGGGGCTCTGGAAACACCATATATTTT.

V is TRBV30 and J is TRBJ2-5; 8 bases are a match to TRBD1. After removal of 2 bases from V and 3 bases from J, the junction contained 2 bases not matched to a gene. The CDR3 consists of 13 residues. From germline, CDR1 is GTSNPN and CDR2 SVGIG (reference sequence). The CDR3 spells CAWSKTGEETQYF. DNA for the CDR3: TGTGCCTGGAGTAAGACAGGGGAAGAGACCCAGTACTTC.

The chain combines TRBV5-1 with TRBJ2-1; 7 nucleotides line up with TRBD1. V trimming: 1 base; J trimming: 9 bases; junction bases outside the gene matches: 7. Germline CDR1 reads SGHRS; CDR2 reads YFSETQ. The CDR3 covers 14 residues. Here the CDR3 DNA reads TGCGCCAGCAGCTTGTTACAGGGGCCTAGTGAGCAGTTCTTC. Encoded protein: CASSLLQGPSEQFF. The full variable domain, rest sourced from reference TRBV5-1 and TRBJ2-1, is KAGVTQTPRYLIKTRGQQVTLSCSPISGHRSVSWYQQTPGQGLQFLFEYFSETQRNKGNFPGRFSGRQFSNSRSEMNVSTLELGDSALYLCASSLLQGPSEQFFGPGTRLTVL.